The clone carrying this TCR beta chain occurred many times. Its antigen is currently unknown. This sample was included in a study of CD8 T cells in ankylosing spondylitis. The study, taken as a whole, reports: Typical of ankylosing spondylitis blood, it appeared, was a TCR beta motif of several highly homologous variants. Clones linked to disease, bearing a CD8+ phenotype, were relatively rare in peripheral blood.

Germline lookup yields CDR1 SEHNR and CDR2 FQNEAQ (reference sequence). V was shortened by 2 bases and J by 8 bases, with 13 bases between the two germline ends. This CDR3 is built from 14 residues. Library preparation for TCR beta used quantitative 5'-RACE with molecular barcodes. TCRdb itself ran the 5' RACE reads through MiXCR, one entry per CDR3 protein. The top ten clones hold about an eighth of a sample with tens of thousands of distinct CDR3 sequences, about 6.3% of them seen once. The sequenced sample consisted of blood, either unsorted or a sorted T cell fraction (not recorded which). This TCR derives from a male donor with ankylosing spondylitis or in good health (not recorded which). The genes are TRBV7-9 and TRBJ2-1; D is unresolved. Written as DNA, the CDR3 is TGTGCCAGCAGCTTACGGCAGTTTTTGGATGAGCAGTTCTTC. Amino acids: CASSLRQFLDEQFF.